This T cell receptor beta chain stems from a study of human T cells and chemical hapten exposure. Background on the study: Across its roughly 24 weeks, the study gave patients weekly diphenylcyclopropenone doses to the scalp. The study patch tested 0.01% DPC on the upper back and read results at 6 days.

Stated time point: pre-sensitization, week 0. Treatment here: therapeutic diphenylcyclopropenone sensitization with weekly scalp DPC. Total RNA extraction was carried out from unfractionated whole blood. TCRdb re-called the RACE reads through MiXCR, storing one row per CDR3 protein. The repertoire holds tens of thousands of distinct CDR3 sequences, with more than 10% as singletons. The material sequenced was whole blood, taken in connection with sensitization to the hapten diphenylcyclopropenone (DPC). This TCR was recovered from a woman aged 40 to 55 with alopecia areata. Some clones in this sample may be carry-over from other donors' samples.

In DNA, the CDR3 is TGTGCCAGCTCACCGCCCGGGACAGGTTACTCCTACGAGCAGTACTTC. Its protein product is CASSPPGTGYSYEQYF. The gene calls are TRBV18 and TRBJ2-7; 8 nucleotides match TRBD1. The J segment lost 0 bases and the V segment lost 3 bases, leaving 7 bases of the junction unmatched. The germline V gene has CDR1 KGHSH and CDR2 LQKENI. The CDR3 consists of 16 residues. Supplemented by reference TRBV18 and TRBJ2-7, the full variable domain reads NAGVMQNPRHLVRRRGQEARLRCSPMKGHSHVYWYRQLPEEGLKFMVYLQKENIIDESGMPKERFSAEFPKEGPSILRIQQVVRGDSAAYFCASSPPGTGYSYEQYFGPGTRLTVT.